Detailed here is one T cell receptor (beta chain). Its target is unknown. V lost 4 bases, J lost 0 bases, and 13 bases lay in between. CDR3 length: 15 residues. Germline CDR1 and CDR2: SNHLY and FYNNEI. Only in-frame clones appear in the TCRdb table, and some are missing; sequencing was by immunoSEQ multiplex PCR. The repertoire has approximately 2,200,000 clones, 93% of them found once; the top ten carry over 1.5%. This specimen belongs to a study of shared clonotypes between healthy human individuals. Across the study: Aged 18 to 49, the donors were a couple of women and a few men. Study-wide results and caveats: Investigators collected only blood, and repertoires in tissues likely differ. A generally larger estimated richness was seen in naive subsets than in memory subsets.

Positive CCR7 selection of CD45RO-negative cells yielded the naive CD8 cells, and terminally differentiated effector memory CD45RA+ cells were excluded. Caucasian adults living in Nashville, Tennessee, provided all samples. Source material: naive CD8+ T cells from PBMCs. This receptor was identified in a man aged 18 to 30 in good health. Some clones in this sample may be carry-over from other donors' samples. The V and J genes are TRBV2 and TRBJ2-7; tentative D call: TRBD1 (5 bases). CDR3 nucleotide sequence: TGTGCCAGCAGTGGGACACAGACCAGCTCCTACGAGCAGTACTTC. Residues: CASSGTQTSSYEQYF.